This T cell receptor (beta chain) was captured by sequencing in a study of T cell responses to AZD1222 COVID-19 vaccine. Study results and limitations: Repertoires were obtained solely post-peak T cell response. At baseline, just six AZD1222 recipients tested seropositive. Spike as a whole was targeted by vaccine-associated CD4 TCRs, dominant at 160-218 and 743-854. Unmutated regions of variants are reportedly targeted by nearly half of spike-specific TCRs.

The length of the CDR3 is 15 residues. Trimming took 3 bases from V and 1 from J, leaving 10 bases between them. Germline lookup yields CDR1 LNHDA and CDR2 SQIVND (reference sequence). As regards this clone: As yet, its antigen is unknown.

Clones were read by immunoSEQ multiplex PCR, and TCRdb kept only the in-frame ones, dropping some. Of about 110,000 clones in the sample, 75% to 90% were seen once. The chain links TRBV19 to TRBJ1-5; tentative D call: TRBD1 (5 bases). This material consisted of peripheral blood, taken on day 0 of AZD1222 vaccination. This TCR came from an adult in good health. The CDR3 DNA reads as TGTGCCAGTAGTATCCAAGGGGCCAGCAATCAGCCCCAGCATTTT. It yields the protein CASSIQGASNQPQHF.